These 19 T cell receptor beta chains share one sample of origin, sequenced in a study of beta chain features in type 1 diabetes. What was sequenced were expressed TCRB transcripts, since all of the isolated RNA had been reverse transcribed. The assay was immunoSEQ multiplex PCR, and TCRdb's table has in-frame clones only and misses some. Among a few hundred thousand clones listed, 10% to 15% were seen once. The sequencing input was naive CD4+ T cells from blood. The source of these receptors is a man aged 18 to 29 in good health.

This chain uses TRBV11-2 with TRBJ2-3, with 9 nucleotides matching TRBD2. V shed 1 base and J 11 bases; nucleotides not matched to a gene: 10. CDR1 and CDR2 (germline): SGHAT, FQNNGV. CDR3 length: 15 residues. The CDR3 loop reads CASSLGAGGEAGQYF. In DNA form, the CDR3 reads TGTGCCAGCAGCTTAGGAGCGGGGGGCGAAGCCGGGCAGTATTTT. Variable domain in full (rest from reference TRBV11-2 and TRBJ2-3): EAGVAQSPRYKIIEKRQSVAFWCNPISGHATLYWYQQILGQGPKLLIQFQNNGVVDDSQLPKDRFSAERLKGVDSTLKIQPAKLEDSAVYLCASSLGAGGEAGQYFGPGTRLTVL.

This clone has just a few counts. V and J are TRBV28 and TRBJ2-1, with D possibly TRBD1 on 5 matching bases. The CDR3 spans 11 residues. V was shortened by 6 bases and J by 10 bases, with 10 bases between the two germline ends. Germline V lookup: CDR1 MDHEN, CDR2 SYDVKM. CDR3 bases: TGTGCCAGCAGGATACAGGTCGAGCAGTTCTTC. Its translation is CASRIQVEQFF.

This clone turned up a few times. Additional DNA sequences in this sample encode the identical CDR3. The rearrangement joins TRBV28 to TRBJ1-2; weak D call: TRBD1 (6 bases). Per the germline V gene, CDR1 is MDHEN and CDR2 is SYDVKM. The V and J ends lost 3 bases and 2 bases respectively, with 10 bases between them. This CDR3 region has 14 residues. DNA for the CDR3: TGTGCCAGCAGTTTGGGGGGGGGCAACTATGGCTACACCTTC. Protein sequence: CASSLGGGNYGYTF.

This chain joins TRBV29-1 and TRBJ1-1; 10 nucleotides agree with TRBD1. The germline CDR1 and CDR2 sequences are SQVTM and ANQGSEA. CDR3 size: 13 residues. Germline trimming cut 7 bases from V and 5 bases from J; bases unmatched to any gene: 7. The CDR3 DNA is TGCAGCGGACAGGGGGCGCGGATAACTGAAGCTTTCTTT. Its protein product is CSGQGARITEAFF.

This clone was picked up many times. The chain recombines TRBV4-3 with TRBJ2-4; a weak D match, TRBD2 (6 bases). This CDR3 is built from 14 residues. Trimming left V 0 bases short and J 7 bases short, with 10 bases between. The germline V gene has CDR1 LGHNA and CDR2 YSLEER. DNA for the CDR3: TGCGCCAGCAGCCAAGATGGGGCGGGGAACATTCAGTACTTC. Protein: CASSQDGAGNIQYF.

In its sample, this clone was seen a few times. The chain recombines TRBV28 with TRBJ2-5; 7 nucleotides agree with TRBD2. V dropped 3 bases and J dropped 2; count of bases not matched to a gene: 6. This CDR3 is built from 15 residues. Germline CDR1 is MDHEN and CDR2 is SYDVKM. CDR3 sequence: CASSLKGGDQETQYF. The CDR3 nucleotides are TGTGCCAGCAGTTTGAAGGGAGGGGATCAAGAGACCCAGTACTTC.

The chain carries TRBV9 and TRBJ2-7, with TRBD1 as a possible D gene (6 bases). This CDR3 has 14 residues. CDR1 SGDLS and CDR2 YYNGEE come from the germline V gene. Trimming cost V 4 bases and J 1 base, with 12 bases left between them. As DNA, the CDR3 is TGTGCCAGCAGCCCAGGGGTCAATTCCTACGAGCAGTACTTC. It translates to CASSPGVNSYEQYF.

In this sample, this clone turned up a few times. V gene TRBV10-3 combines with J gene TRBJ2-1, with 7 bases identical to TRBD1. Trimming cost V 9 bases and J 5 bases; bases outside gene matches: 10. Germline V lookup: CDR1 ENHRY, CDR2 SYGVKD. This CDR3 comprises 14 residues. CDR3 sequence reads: CAMKSRDSDNEQFF. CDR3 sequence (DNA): TGTGCCATGAAATCCCGGGACAGCGACAATGAGCAGTTCTTC.

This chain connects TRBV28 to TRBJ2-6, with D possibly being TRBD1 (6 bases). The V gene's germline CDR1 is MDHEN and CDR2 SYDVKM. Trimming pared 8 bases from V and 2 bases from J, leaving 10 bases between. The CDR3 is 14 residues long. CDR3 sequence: CASATGTGANVLTF. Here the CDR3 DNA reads TGTGCCAGCGCCACAGGGACTGGGGCCAACGTCCTGACTTTC.

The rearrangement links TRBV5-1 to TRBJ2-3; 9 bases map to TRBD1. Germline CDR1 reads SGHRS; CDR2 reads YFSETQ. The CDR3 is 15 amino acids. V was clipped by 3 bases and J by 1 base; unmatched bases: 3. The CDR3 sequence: CASSSRTGGTDTQYF. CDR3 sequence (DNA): TGCGCCAGCAGCTCACGGACAGGGGGCACAGATACGCAGTATTTT.

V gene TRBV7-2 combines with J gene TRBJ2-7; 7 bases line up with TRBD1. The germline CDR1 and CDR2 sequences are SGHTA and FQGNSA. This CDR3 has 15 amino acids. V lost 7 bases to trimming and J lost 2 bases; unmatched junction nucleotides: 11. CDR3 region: CASTSQGVPPYEQYF. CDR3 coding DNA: TGTGCCAGCACCTCGCAGGGGGTCCCCCCCTACGAGCAGTACTTC.

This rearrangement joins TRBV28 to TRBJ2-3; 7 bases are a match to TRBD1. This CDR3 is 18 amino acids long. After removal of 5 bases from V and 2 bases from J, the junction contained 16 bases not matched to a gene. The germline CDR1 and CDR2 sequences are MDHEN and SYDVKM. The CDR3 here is CASSPIRGTALVTDTQYF. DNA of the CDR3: TGTGCCAGCAGTCCCATTAGGGGGACAGCCCTCGTCACAGATACGCAGTATTTT.

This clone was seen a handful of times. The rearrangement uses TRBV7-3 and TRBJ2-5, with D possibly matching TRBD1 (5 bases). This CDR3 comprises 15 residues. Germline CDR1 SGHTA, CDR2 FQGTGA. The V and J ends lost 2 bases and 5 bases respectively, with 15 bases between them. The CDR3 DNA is TGTGCCAGCAGCTTAGACAGCCACCCTACGGAGACCCAGTACTTC. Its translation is CASSLDSHPTETQYF. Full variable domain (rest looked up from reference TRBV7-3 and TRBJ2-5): GAGVSQTPSNKVTEKGKYVELRCDPISGHTALYWYRQSLGQGPEFLIYFQGTGAADDSGLPNDRFFAVRPEGSVSTLKIQRTERGDSAVYLCASSLDSHPTETQYFGPGTRLLVL.

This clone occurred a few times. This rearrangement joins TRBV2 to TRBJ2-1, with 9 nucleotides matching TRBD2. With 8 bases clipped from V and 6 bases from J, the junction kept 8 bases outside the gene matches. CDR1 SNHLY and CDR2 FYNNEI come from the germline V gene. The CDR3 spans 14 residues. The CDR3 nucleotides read TGTGCCAGCTTGGGGCGGGGGGGGTCCAATGAGCAGTTCTTC. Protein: CASLGRGGSNEQFF.

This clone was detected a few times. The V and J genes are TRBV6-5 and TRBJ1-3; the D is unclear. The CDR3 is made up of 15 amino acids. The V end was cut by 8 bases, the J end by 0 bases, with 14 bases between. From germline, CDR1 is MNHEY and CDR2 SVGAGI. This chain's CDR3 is CASSFHIASGNTIYF. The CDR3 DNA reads TGTGCCAGCTCTTTCCACATCGCCTCTGGAAACACCATATATTTT.

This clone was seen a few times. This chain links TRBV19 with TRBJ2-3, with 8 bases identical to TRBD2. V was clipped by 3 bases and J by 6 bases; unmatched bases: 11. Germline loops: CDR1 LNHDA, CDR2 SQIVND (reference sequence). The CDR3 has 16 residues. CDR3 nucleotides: TGTGCCAGTAGTATGATGGTCCGGGGGGGCCGGGATACGCAGTATTTT. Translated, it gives CASSMMVRGGRDTQYF.

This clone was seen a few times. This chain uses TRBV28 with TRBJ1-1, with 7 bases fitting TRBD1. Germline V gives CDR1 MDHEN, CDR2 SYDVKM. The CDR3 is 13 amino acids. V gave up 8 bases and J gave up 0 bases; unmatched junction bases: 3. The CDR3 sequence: CASRDSLNTEAFF. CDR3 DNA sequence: TGTGCCAGCCGGGACAGCTTGAACACTGAAGCTTTCTTT. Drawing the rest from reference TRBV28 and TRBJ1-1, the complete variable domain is DVKVTQSSRYLVKRTGEKVFLECVQDMDHENMFWYRQDPGLGLRLIYFSYDVKMKEKGDIPEGYSVSREKKERFSLILESASTNQTSMYLCASRDSLNTEAFFGQGTRLTVV.

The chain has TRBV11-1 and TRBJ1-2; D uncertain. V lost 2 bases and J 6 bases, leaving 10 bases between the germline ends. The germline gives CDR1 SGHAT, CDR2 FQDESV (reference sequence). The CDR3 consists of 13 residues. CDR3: CASSLQALDGYTF. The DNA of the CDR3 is TGTGCCAGCAGCTTACAGGCTCTCGATGGCTACACCTTC.

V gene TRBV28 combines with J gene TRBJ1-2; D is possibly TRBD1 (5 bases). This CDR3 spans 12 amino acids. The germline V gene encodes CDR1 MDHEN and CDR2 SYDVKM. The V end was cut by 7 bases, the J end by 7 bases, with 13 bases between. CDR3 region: CASTLGQFGYTF. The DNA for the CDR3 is TGTGCCAGCACCCTGGGGCAGTTTGGCTACACCTTC.